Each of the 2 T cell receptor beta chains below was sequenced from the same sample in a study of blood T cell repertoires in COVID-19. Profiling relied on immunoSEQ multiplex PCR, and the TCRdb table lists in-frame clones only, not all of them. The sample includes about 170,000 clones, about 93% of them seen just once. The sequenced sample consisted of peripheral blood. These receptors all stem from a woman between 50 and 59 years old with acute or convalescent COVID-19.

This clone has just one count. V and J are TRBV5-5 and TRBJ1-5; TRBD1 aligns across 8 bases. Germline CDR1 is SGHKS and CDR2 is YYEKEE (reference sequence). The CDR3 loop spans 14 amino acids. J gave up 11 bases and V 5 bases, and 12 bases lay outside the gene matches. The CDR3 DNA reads TGTGCCAGCAGTTGGGACAGGCTCTCCGGGGCCCAGCATTTT. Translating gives CASSWDRLSGAQHF.

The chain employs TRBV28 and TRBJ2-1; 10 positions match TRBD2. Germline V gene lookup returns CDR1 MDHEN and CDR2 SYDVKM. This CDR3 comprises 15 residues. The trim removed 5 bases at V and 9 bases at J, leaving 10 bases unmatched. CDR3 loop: CASSLPLAGVGEQFF. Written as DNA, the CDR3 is TGTGCCAGCAGTCTGCCCCTAGCGGGAGTAGGTGAGCAGTTCTTC.